This T cell receptor (beta chain) was sequenced during a study of OX40 agonist ivuxolimab in advanced cancers. V dropped 4 bases and J dropped 2 bases, with 12 bases sitting between them. CDR1 and CDR2 from the germline V gene are SQVTM and ANQGSEA. The CDR3 covers 13 residues. Clones were sequenced by immunoSEQ multiplex PCR, and TCRdb holds only the in-frame ones, with some missing. The sample shows around 64,000 clones, around 90% of them seen only once. This clonotype was obtained from an adult with an advanced solid tumor such as melanoma, head and neck, liver or kidney cancer. The V call is TRBV29-1, the J call TRBJ2-7; D is possibly TRBD1 (6 bases). Sequenced material: CD4+ or CD8+ T cells sorted from blood, taken in a trial of the OX40 agonist ivuxolimab. The CDR3 nucleotides are TGCAGCGTTGCCTTGTCAGGGGCCTACGAGCAGTACTTC. Residues: CSVALSGAYEQYF.